The 32 T cell receptor beta chains given below trace back to one sample, sequenced in a study of cytomegalovirus exposure and HLA in healthy donors. PCR involved 60 Vbeta and 13 Jbeta primers. Using immunoSEQ multiplex PCR, the repertoire was profiled, and TCRdb retains in-frame clones only, with some absent. Of some 200,000 clones listed, over 80% are singletons. The source material was PBMCs. The source is a man over 45 in good health and CMV-seronegative.

This clone was observed a single time. The chain carries TRBV7-9 and TRBJ2-2; D is ambiguous. V lost 7 bases to trimming and J lost 6 bases, with 15 bases between them. Germline V gene sequence: CDR1 SEHNR, CDR2 FQNEAQ (reference sequence). This CDR3 region has 14 residues. The CDR3 region has the DNA TGTGCCAGCAATAATCCCTCGGGTTCCGGGGAGCTGTTTTTT. Translating it yields CASNNPSGSGELFF.

This chain connects TRBV19 to TRBJ2-5; D call uncertain. CDR1 and CDR2 from the germline V gene are LNHDA and SQIVND (reference sequence). There are 15 residues in the CDR3. The V end was cut by 1 base, the J end by 5 bases, with 14 bases between. DNA for the CDR3: TGTGCCAGTAGTATAGGAGGTCGGCAGTTGGAGACCCAGTACTTC. It is translated as CASSIGGRQLETQYF.

This chain uses TRBV9 with TRBJ1-2; possible D gene TRBD1, 6 bases. Germline lookup yields CDR1 SGDLS and CDR2 YYNGEE. Between the trimmed V and J ends, which lost 8 bases and 8 bases, there was a span of 28 bases. The CDR3 contains 16 residues. CDR3 amino acids: CASSPVRDTLYRGYTF. CDR3 DNA sequence: TGTGCCAGTTCTCCGGTCCGGGACACTTTATACCGCGGCTACACCTTC.

The V gene is TRBV27, the J gene TRBJ1-1; TRBD1 is a possible D gene (5 bases). This CDR3 has 14 amino acids. V gave up 2 bases and J gave up 5 bases, with 12 bases separating them. Germline V CDR1 and CDR2: MNHEY, SMNVEV (reference sequence). DNA of the CDR3: TGTGCCAGCAGTTTAGGTTCAGGGAAGACTGAAGCTTTCTTT. Amino acids: CASSLGSGKTEAFF.

The V gene is TRBV4-3, the J gene TRBJ2-3, with a weak D call TRBD2 (6 bases). V gave up 1 base and J gave up 2 bases, with 10 bases separating them. Per the germline V gene, CDR1 is LGHNA and CDR2 is YSLEER. The CDR3 has 15 amino acids. The CDR3 is CASSQVAGNTDTQYF. In DNA, the CDR3 is TGCGCCAGCAGCCAAGTGGCGGGAAACACAGATACGCAGTATTTT.

This clone was counted once. V gene TRBV11-3 combines with J gene TRBJ2-7, with 10 bases aligning to TRBD1. CDR3 length: 12 amino acids. The trim removed 5 bases at V and 5 bases at J, leaving 0 bases unmatched. The V gene's germline CDR1 is SGHNT and CDR2 YENEEA. As DNA, the CDR3 is TGTGCCAGCAGCGGGACAGGGGACGAGCAGTACTTC. Protein product: CASSGTGDEQYF.

The V call is TRBV19, the J call TRBJ2-7; 7 bases match TRBD1. The CDR3 has 15 amino acids. In germline, CDR1 is LNHDA, CDR2 SQIVND (reference sequence). V shed 1 base and J 2 bases; nucleotides not matched to a gene: 5. The CDR3 DNA sequence: TGTGCCAGTAGTATAGCGGGACAGTCCACCTACGAGCAGTACTTC. It specifies CASSIAGQSTYEQYF.

CDR3 coding DNA: TGTGCCAGCAGGTCGTCAGGGGGCACTGAAGCTTTCTTT. It specifies CASRSSGGTEAFF. V gene TRBV7-2 combines with J gene TRBJ1-1, with 7 bases that match TRBD1. J gave up 4 bases and V 6 bases, and 5 bases lay outside the gene matches. CDR1 SGHTA and CDR2 FQGNSA come from the germline V gene. This CDR3 contains 13 residues.

Only a few counts were recorded for this clone. The rearrangement uses TRBV28 and TRBJ1-5; 8 positions agree with TRBD1. Germline trimming cut 3 bases from V and 4 bases from J; bases unmatched to any gene: 11. This CDR3 has 17 amino acids. Germline CDR1 reads MDHEN; CDR2 reads SYDVKM. In DNA form, the CDR3 reads TGTGCCAGCAGTTTCTCACTAGGACAGGGTGTAAATCAGCCCCAGCATTTT. As protein: CASSFSLGQGVNQPQHF.

This chain links TRBV27 with TRBJ2-5, with 13 nucleotides matching TRBD2. Germline values: CDR1 MNHEY, CDR2 SMNVEV (reference sequence). The CDR3 loop spans 16 amino acids. Losses at the gene ends were 6 bases for V and 5 bases for J; bases not matched to a gene: 9. CDR3 in DNA: TGTGCCAGCAGGAGCACTAGCGGGGGGGCGTACGAGACCCAGTACTTC. It translates to CASRSTSGGAYETQYF.

The V and J genes are TRBV5-8 and TRBJ2-6, with TRBD1 as a possible D gene (5 bases). V shed 1 base and J shed 0 bases, with 11 bases lying between them. The CDR3 is 17 amino acids. CDR1 SGHTS and CDR2 YDEGEE come from the germline V gene. CDR3 in DNA: TGTGCCAGCAGCTTGCGAAGGGGTGCCTCTGGGGCCAACGTCCTGACTTTC. This encodes CASSLRRGASGANVLTF.

V gene TRBV7-3 combines with J gene TRBJ1-2; perhaps TRBD1 as D (5 bases). The germline V gene has CDR1 SGHTA and CDR2 FQGTGA. V dropped 1 base and J dropped 3 bases, with 12 bases sitting between them. The CDR3 sequence is 15 residues long. The CDR3 region has the DNA TGTGCCAGCAGCTTAAGGGCAGGGAGGGACTATGGCTACACCTTC. Translation gives CASSLRAGRDYGYTF.

V usage is TRBV9 and J usage is TRBJ2-7, with 10 bases that match TRBD1. The CDR3 extends over 16 amino acids. CDR1 SGDLS and CDR2 YYNGEE come from the germline V gene. Trimming cost V 0 bases and J 6 bases; bases outside gene matches: 9. CDR3 protein: CASSVEGQGSRSEQYF. CDR3 nucleotide sequence: TGTGCCAGCAGCGTAGAGGGACAGGGGTCGAGAAGCGAGCAGTACTTC.

The chain has TRBV25-1 and TRBJ1-2; D possibly corresponds to TRBD1 (6 bases). Germline V CDR1 and CDR2: MGHDK, SYGVNS. Trimming shortened V by 7 bases and J by 3 bases, and 15 bases separated the two germline ends. The CDR3 covers 14 residues. The CDR3 here is CASTRGGDYYGYTF. CDR3 bases: TGTGCCAGCACCAGGGGAGGGGATTACTATGGCTACACCTTC.

A few counts support this clone. The V gene is TRBV4-3, the J gene TRBJ1-4; possible D gene TRBD1, 5 bases. Trimming shortened V by 4 bases and J by 8 bases, and 17 bases separated the two germline ends. This CDR3 region has 15 residues. Per germline, CDR1 LGHNA and CDR2 YSLEER. The CDR3 nucleotides are TGCGCCAGCAGCCGCCAGCTTAGGGCAGGGGAAAAACTGTTTTTT. It specifies CASSRQLRAGEKLFF.

The V call is TRBV6-1, the J call TRBJ2-2; 8 positions match TRBD1. V gave up 6 bases and J gave up 5 bases; unmatched junction bases: 8. The CDR3 runs 15 residues. Germline values: CDR1 MNHNS, CDR2 SASEGT. CDR3 nucleotides: TGTGCCAGCAGGGAGGACAGGGTTGGGACCGGGGAGCTGTTTTTT. This encodes CASREDRVGTGELFF.

This rearrangement joins TRBV7-2 to TRBJ1-1; 7 bases agree with TRBD1. CDR3 length: 15 residues. V was clipped by 0 bases and J by 0 bases; unmatched bases: 1. From germline, CDR1 is SGHTA and CDR2 FQGNSA. The CDR3 region is CASSLAGQLNTEAFF. CDR3 DNA sequence: TGTGCCAGCAGCTTAGCGGGACAGTTGAACACTGAAGCTTTCTTT.

The V call is TRBV6-1, the J call TRBJ2-3; TRBD1 matches at 7 bases. After removal of 4 bases from V and 1 base from J, the junction contained 5 bases not matched to a gene. Germline CDR1 is MNHNS and CDR2 is SASEGT. This CDR3 is built from 15 residues. CDR3 nucleotides: TGTGCCAGCAGTGTCTGGACAGGAGGCACAGATACGCAGTATTTT. Translated, it gives CASSVWTGGTDTQYF.

The V gene is TRBV7-9, the J gene TRBJ1-2; weak D call: TRBD1 (6 bases). The V gene's germline CDR1 is SEHNR and CDR2 FQNEAQ (reference sequence). The CDR3 runs 17 residues. The V and J ends lost 5 bases and 2 bases respectively, with 21 bases between them. As DNA, the CDR3 is TGTGCCAGCAGCCCCCTTGGGGGGGCGCGAAGAAACTATGGCTACACCTTC. Translating it yields CASSPLGGARRNYGYTF. Variable domain in full (rest from reference TRBV7-9 and TRBJ1-2): DTGVSQNPRHKITKRGQNVTFRCDPISEHNRLYWYRQTLGQGPEFLTYFQNEAQLEKSRLLSDRFSAERPKGSFSTLEIQRTEQGDSAMYLCASSPLGGARRNYGYTFGSGTRLTVV.

J is TRBJ2-1 and V is TRBV5-8; possibly TRBD1 for D (6 bases). The germline V gene encodes CDR1 SGHTS and CDR2 YDEGEE. Trimming took 2 bases from V and 12 from J, leaving 12 bases between them. The CDR3 is 12 residues long. DNA for the CDR3: TGTGCCAGCAGCTTACAGGGCATGGTGCAGTTCTTC. Protein: CASSLQGMVQFF.

This clone appeared a single time. This chain connects TRBV5-6 to TRBJ2-1, with a weak D call TRBD1 (6 bases). Per germline, CDR1 SGHDT and CDR2 YYEEEE. Trimming took 6 bases from V and 5 from J, leaving 12 bases between them. The CDR3 has 13 residues. This chain's CDR3 is CASTQGLDNEQFF. For the CDR3, the DNA is TGTGCCAGCACCCAGGGGCTTGACAATGAGCAGTTCTTC.

For the CDR3, the DNA is TGCGCCAGCAGTTCCCGGACTAGCGGGGGGGTCCTCTCAGGCTACGAGCAGTACTTC. Translating gives CASSSRTSGGVLSGYEQYF. J is TRBJ2-7 and V is TRBV5-1, with 15 bases fitting TRBD2. J was trimmed by 3 bases and V by 5 bases; bases with no gene match: 15. The CDR3 covers 19 residues. Looked up from germline, CDR1 is SGHRS and CDR2 is YFSETQ.

The chain uses TRBV28 and TRBJ1-2, with D tentatively TRBD1 (5 bases). V lost 9 bases, J lost 3 bases, and 8 bases lay in between. The CDR3 consists of 11 residues. CDR1 is MDHEN, CDR2 SYDVKM, per germline. CDR3 loop: CARQEHYGYTF. CDR3 in DNA: TGTGCCAGACAGGAACACTATGGCTACACCTTC.

The CDR3 spells CASSLGSSNTQYF. CDR3 nucleotide sequence: TGTGCCAGCAGTTTAGGCAGTTCAAATACGCAGTATTTT. The rearrangement joins TRBV28 to TRBJ2-3; D ambiguous. The germline V and J ends were trimmed by 2 bases and 7 bases, with 10 bases remaining between them. Germline values: CDR1 MDHEN, CDR2 SYDVKM. This CDR3 contains 13 residues. Drawing the rest from reference TRBV28 and TRBJ2-3, the complete variable domain is DVKVTQSSRYLVKRTGEKVFLECVQDMDHENMFWYRQDPGLGLRLIYFSYDVKMKEKGDIPEGYSVSREKKERFSLILESASTNQTSMYLCASSLGSSNTQYFGPGTRLTVL.

This clone is a singleton in its sample. This chain links TRBV2 with TRBJ1-5, with D unresolved. V was trimmed by 4 bases and J by 4 bases, leaving 17 bases between them. CDR1 and CDR2 from the germline V gene are SNHLY and FYNNEI. The CDR3 runs to 16 residues. CDR3: CASSGPGSPVNQPQHF. CDR3 nucleotide sequence: TGTGCCAGCAGTGGACCGGGTTCCCCGGTGAATCAGCCCCAGCATTTT.

A few counts support this clone. The chain recombines TRBV18 with TRBJ1-4; 9 bases match TRBD1. The trim removed 5 bases at V and 5 bases at J, leaving 3 bases unmatched. Germline CDR1 KGHSH, CDR2 LQKENI. There are 14 residues in the CDR3. DNA of the CDR3: TGTGCCAGCTCAACCGGGACAGGGAATGAAAAACTGTTTTTT. Residues: CASSTGTGNEKLFF.

The chain recombines TRBV29-1 with TRBJ1-1, with 9 positions matching TRBD1. The germline CDR1 and CDR2 sequences are SQVTM and ANQGSEA. The V segment lost 6 bases and the J segment 6 bases; nucleotides outside the gene matches: 8. This CDR3 has 13 amino acids. CDR3 residues: CSVATGGYPEAFF. In nucleotides, the CDR3 is TGCAGCGTAGCCACAGGGGGCTACCCTGAAGCTTTCTTT.

This clone has a single count. This chain links TRBV19 with TRBJ2-7; 7 nucleotides agree with TRBD1. Trimming removed 9 bases from V and 3 bases from J; junction bases left unmatched: 8. Germline loops: CDR1 LNHDA, CDR2 SQIVND (reference sequence). This CDR3 has 13 amino acids. The CDR3 protein is CARPPDRDYEQYF. CDR3 in DNA: TGTGCCAGACCACCTGACAGGGACTACGAGCAGTACTTC.

In nucleotides, the CDR3 is TGTGCCAGCAGCCAAGACTCTATAGCGGGGGGGCGGGTGGATACGCAGTATTTT. Translating it yields CASSQDSIAGGRVDTQYF. The chain links TRBV4-2 to TRBJ2-3, with 11 bases lining up with TRBD2. This CDR3 comprises 18 residues. Germline lookup yields CDR1 LGHNA and CDR2 YNFKEQ. V lost 0 bases, J lost 6 bases, and 11 bases stayed unmatched.

V and J are TRBV7-8 and TRBJ2-1; 7 nucleotides match TRBD1. Germline CDR1 and CDR2: SGHVS and FQNEAQ. With V trimmed by 3 bases and J by 0 bases, 2 bases remained unmatched. CDR3 length: 15 amino acids. CDR3 protein: CASSLTGYSYNEQFF. In nucleotides, the CDR3 is TGTGCCAGCAGCTTGACAGGGTACTCCTACAATGAGCAGTTCTTC.

The table lists this clone with a count of one. CDR3 loop: CASSQAGTGQYEQYF. The CDR3 DNA reads TGTGCCAGCTCTCAAGCAGGGACAGGACAATACGAGCAGTACTTC. The chain carries TRBV18 and TRBJ2-7; TRBD1 aligns across 8 bases. The germline V gene encodes CDR1 KGHSH and CDR2 LQKENI. V shed 6 bases and J 4 bases; nucleotides not matched to a gene: 11. CDR3 length: 15 residues.

CDR3 sequence: CASSLYDRGKDGYTF. CDR3 nucleotide sequence: TGTGCCAGCTCACTCTATGACCGGGGGAAGGATGGCTACACCTTC. This sequence joins TRBV18 and TRBJ1-2; a weak D match, TRBD1 (5 bases). The CDR3 has 15 residues. The V end was cut by 4 bases, the J end by 6 bases, with 18 bases between. In germline, CDR1 is KGHSH, CDR2 LQKENI.